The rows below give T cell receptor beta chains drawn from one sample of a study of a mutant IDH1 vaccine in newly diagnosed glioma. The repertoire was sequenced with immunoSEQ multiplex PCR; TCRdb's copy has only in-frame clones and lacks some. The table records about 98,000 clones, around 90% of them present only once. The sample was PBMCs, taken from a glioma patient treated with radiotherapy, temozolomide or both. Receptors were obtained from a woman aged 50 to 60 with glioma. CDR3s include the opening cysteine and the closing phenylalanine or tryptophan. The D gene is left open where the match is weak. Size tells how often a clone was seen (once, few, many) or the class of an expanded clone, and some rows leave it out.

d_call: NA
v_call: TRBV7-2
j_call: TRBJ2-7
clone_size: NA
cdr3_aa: CASSLVYGSPHYEQYF
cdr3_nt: TGTGCCAGCAGCTTAGTATACGGGAGCCCCCACTACGAGCAGTACTTC

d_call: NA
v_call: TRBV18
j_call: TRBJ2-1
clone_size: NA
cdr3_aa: CASSPVRLNEQFF
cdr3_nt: TGTGCCAGCTCACCGGTTCGCCTGAATGAGCAGTTCTTC

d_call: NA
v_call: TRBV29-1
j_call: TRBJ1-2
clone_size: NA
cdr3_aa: CSVEGEANYGYTF
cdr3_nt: TGCAGCGTTGAAGGAGAGGCTAACTATGGCTACACCTTC

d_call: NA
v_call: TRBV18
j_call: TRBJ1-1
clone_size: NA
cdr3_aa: CASSPPTLGLNTEAFF
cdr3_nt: TGTGCCAGCTCACCACCTACTTTAGGGCTGAACACTGAAGCTTTCTTT

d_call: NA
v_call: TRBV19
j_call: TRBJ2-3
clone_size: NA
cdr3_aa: CASRNRPGVVTDTQYF
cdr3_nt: TGTGCCAGTAGAAATCGACCGGGAGTCGTAACAGATACGCAGTATTTT

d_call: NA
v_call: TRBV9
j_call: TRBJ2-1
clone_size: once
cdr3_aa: CASSSRENGGSDEQFF
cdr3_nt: TGTGCCAGCAGCTCCCGGGAGAACGGAGGGTCGGATGAGCAGTTCTTC

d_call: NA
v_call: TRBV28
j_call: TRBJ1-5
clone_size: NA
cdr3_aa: CASSSGSEQPQHF
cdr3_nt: TGTGCCAGCAGTTCCGGATCGGAGCAGCCCCAGCATTTT

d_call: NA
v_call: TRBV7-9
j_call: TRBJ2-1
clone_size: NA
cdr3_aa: CASSFSGGGEQFF
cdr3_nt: TGTGCCAGCAGCTTTTCCGGGGGTGGTGAGCAGTTCTTC

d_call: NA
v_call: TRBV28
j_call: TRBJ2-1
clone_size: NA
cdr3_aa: CASSQAMGNEQFF
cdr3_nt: TGTGCCAGCAGTCAAGCGATGGGCAATGAGCAGTTCTTC

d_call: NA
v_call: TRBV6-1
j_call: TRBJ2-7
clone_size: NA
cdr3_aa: CASSEARTTLYEQYF
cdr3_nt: TGTGCCAGCAGTGAGGCAAGGACCACCCTTTACGAGCAGTACTTC

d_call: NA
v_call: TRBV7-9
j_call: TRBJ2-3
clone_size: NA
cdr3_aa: CASSLSRGGRADTQYF
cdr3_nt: TGTGCCAGCAGCTTATCTCGGGGCGGAAGGGCAGATACGCAGTATTTT

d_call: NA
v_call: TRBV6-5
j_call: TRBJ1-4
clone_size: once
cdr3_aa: CASSYSPPGSGEKLFF
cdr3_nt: TGTGCCAGCAGTTACTCCCCCCCAGGGTCGGGTGAAAAACTGTTTTTT

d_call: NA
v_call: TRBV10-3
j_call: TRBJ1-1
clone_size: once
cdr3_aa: CASTEDRNTEAFF
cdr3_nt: TGTGCCAGCACCGAGGACAGAAACACTGAAGCTTTCTTT

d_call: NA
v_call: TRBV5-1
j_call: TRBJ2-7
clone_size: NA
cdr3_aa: CASSLPGTQSSYEQYF
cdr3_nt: TGCGCCAGCAGCTTGCCGGGGACCCAGAGCTCCTACGAGCAGTACTTC

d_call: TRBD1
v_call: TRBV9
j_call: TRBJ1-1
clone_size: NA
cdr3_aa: CASSDPGQGNTEAFF
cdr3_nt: TGTGCCAGCAGCGACCCGGGACAGGGGAACACTGAAGCTTTCTTT

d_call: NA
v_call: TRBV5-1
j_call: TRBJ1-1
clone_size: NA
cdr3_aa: CASSSGDSNTEAFF
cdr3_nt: TGCGCCAGCAGCTCGGGGGACTCGAACACTGAAGCTTTCTTT

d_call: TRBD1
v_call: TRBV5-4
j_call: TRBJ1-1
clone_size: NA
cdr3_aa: CASSPGTARGTEAFF
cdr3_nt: TGTGCCAGCAGCCCCGGGACAGCCAGGGGCACTGAAGCTTTCTTT

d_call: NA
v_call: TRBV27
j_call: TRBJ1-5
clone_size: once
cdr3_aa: CASREGYSNQPQHF
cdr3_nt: TGTGCCAGCAGAGAGGGCTATAGCAATCAGCCCCAGCATTTT

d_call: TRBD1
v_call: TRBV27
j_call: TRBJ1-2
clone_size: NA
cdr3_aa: CASRTPMRLGTAVNYGYTF
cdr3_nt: TGTGCCAGCAGGACCCCCATGCGACTAGGGACAGCTGTTAACTATGGCTACACCTTC

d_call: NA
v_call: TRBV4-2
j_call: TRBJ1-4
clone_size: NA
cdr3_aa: CASSSWTVGGEKLFF
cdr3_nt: TGTGCCAGCAGCTCCTGGACAGTAGGTGGTGAAAAACTGTTTTTT

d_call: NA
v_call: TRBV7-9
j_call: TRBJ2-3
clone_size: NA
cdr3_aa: CASSLLETGSTDTQYF
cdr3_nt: TGTGCCAGCAGCTTACTGGAGACGGGGAGCACAGATACGCAGTATTTT

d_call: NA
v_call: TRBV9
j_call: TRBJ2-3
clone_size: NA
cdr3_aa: CASSGDTQYF
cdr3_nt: TGTGCCAGCAGCGGGGATACGCAGTATTTT